This entry lists 16 T cell receptor beta chains sequenced from one sample in a study of Graves' ophthalmopathy and Graves' hyperthyroidism. The TCR beta CDR3 regions underwent amplification from RNA transcripts. HTBI primers served in a first-round RT-PCR, which a second-round multiplex PCR followed. TCRdb re-called the multiplex PCR reads with MiXCR, one entry per CDR3 protein. The sample carries hundreds of thousands of distinct CDR3 sequences, roughly 39% recorded once. Sequenced input: peripheral blood. The receptors shown here come from an adult man with Graves' ophthalmopathy.

This clonotype was seen more than once but under ten times. This chain joins TRBV7-2 and TRBJ2-7, with TRBD2 identical over 14 bases. The CDR3 runs to 15 residues. J gave up 5 bases and V 6 bases, and 6 bases lay outside the gene matches. Germline V gene sequence: CDR1 SGHTA, CDR2 FQGNSA. DNA for the CDR3: TGTGCCAGCAGTGGGGTGGGACTAGCGGGAGACGAGCAGTACTTC. Translating it yields CASSGVGLAGDEQYF.

This clonotype showed up many times. The V and J genes are TRBV20-1 and TRBJ1-2; 8 positions agree with TRBD1. The germline gives CDR1 DFQATT, CDR2 SNEGSKA (reference sequence). Trimming removed 3 bases from V and 8 bases from J; junction bases left unmatched: 14. The CDR3 runs to 15 residues. CDR3 region: CSARDREVAARGYTF. The CDR3 DNA is TGCAGTGCTAGGGACAGGGAGGTAGCAGCGCGAGGCTACACCTTC.

Points on this clonotype: The conserved final phenylalanine or tryptophan is absent from the CDR3, which likely points to a read error. This CDR3 reads CSQSRVETQYL. CDR3 in DNA: TGCAGTCAGTCCCGGGTGGAGACCCAGTACCTC. The chain has TRBV29-1 and TRBJ2-5; no reliable D call. The CDR3 sequence is 11 residues long. Germline V gene lookup returns CDR1 SQVTM and CDR2 ANQGSEA.

This clonotype was detected many times. The rearrangement joins TRBV19 to TRBJ2-5; D ambiguous. In germline, CDR1 is LNHDA, CDR2 SQIVND (reference sequence). Trimming stripped 1 base from V and 0 bases from J, with 3 bases between. The CDR3 is made up of 13 amino acids. CDR3 nucleotide sequence: TGTGCCAGTAGTATAGTACACCAAGAGACCCAGTACTTC. It is translated as CASSIVHQETQYF. Looking up the rest from reference TRBV19 and TRBJ2-5 gives the full variable domain: DGGITQSPKYLFRKEGQNVTLSCEQNLNHDAMYWYRQDPGQGLRLIYYSQIVNDFQKGDIAEGYSVSREKKESFPLTVTSAQKNPTAFYLCASSIVHQETQYFGPGTRLLVL.

V and J are TRBV29-1 and TRBJ2-5, with 7 positions matching TRBD2. Germline CDR1 SQVTM, CDR2 ANQGSEA. The CDR3 sequence is 10 residues long. V lost 5 bases, J lost 10 bases, and 4 bases stayed unmatched. The CDR3 DNA follows: TGCAGCGTTTGGGAGGGGATCCAGTACTTC. Protein: CSVWEGIQYF. Combining the CDR3 with reference TRBV29-1 and TRBJ2-5 gives the whole variable domain SAVISQKPSRDICQRGTSLTIQCQVDSQVTMMFWYRQQPGQSLTLIATANQGSEATYESGFVIDKFPISRPNLTFSTLTVSNMSPEDSSIYLCSVWEGIQYFGPGTRLLVL.

The chain has TRBV10-3 and TRBJ1-1; TRBD1 aligns across 8 bases. Unmatched junction bases numbered 7, after V lost 6 bases and J lost 4 bases. The CDR3 consists of 14 residues. Germline V lookup: CDR1 ENHRY, CDR2 SYGVKD. CDR3 coding DNA: TGTGCCATCAGCTGGGGACAGGAGCGCACTGAAGCTTTCTTT. This codes for CAISWGQERTEAFF.

This clonotype has a handful of counts. The CDR3 sequence: CAGSAEVPSYTF. The CDR3 DNA reads TGTGCTGGGAGTGCGGAGGTCCCTAGCTACACCTTC. The rearrangement uses TRBV30 and TRBJ1-2, with D unclear. This CDR3 has 12 amino acids. CDR1 and CDR2 (germline): GTSNPN, SVGIG (reference sequence).

The chain employs TRBV11-1 and TRBJ2-2; maybe TRBD2 (6 bases). The CDR3 spans 15 residues. V was shortened by 8 bases and J by 4 bases, with 17 bases between the two germline ends. Germline V CDR1 and CDR2: SGHAT, FQDESV (reference sequence). The CDR3 bases are TGTGCCAGCCTGGGTCCGGGAGCACTCACCGGGGAGCTGTTTTTT. This gives the protein CASLGPGALTGELFF.

This clonotype was observed a single time. At one end the junction does not follow the germline gene, possibly because of a read error. The rearrangement uses TRBV11-2 and TRBJ2-1; 8 nucleotides align to TRBD2. The CDR3 runs 15 residues. Per germline, CDR1 SGHAT and CDR2 FQNNGV. In DNA, the CDR3 is TGTGCCGGCAGCTTAGCAGCGGGAGTTGGGAATGAGCAGTTCTTC. This codes for CAGSLAAGVGNEQFF.

This clonotype was recorded at least ten times. J is TRBJ1-5 and V is TRBV7-2; TRBD1 might be the D (5 bases). The CDR3 is 14 residues long. Germline V CDR1 and CDR2: SGHTA, FQGNSA. V was trimmed by 5 bases and J by 9 bases, leaving 17 bases between them. The CDR3 nucleotides read TGTGCCAGCAGCCGCGGGGCGGACAAACTGCCCCAGCATTTT. Amino acid sequence: CASSRGADKLPQHF.

Ten or more counts support this clonotype. The rearrangement links TRBV7-9 to TRBJ1-1; TRBD1 aligns across 8 bases. This CDR3 has 16 amino acids. The ends lost 5 bases at V and 6 bases at J; junction bases unmatched: 14. CDR1 is SEHNR and CDR2 is FQNEAQ in the germline V gene (reference sequence). The CDR3 reads CASSRKTAGGAPEAFF. The DNA for the CDR3 is TGTGCCAGCAGCCGCAAGACGGCAGGGGGCGCGCCTGAAGCTTTCTTT.

This clonotype has a single count. V gene TRBV7-3 combines with J gene TRBJ2-5; a possible D gene is TRBD2 (5 bases). This CDR3 region has 14 residues. Per germline, CDR1 SGHTA and CDR2 FQGTGA. Between the trimmed V and J ends, which lost 5 bases and 5 bases, there was a span of 15 bases. CDR3 coding DNA: TGTGCCAGCAGCACCTCCCCCGGCGGGGAGACCCAGTACTTC. Translation: CASSTSPGGETQYF.

The chain joins TRBV7-9 to TRBJ1-3; 8 bases line up with TRBD1. The germline V gene has CDR1 SEHNR and CDR2 FQNEAQ (reference sequence). V shed 5 bases, J shed 8 bases, and the junction held 8 bases outside the gene matches. The CDR3 is 14 amino acids. CDR3 nucleotides: TGTGCCAGCAGCCTTCCGGGACAGGTCTACACCATATATTTT. Translated: CASSLPGQVYTIYF.

This clonotype was picked up many times. The J gene is TRBJ2-7, the V gene TRBV7-8, with TRBD1 identical over 7 bases. The CDR3 loop spans 14 amino acids. CDR1 and CDR2 (germline): SGHVS, FQNEAQ. J lost 4 bases, V lost 0 bases, and 3 bases had no gene match. CDR3 region: CASSLAPTGYEQYF. The CDR3 DNA reads TGTGCCAGCAGCTTAGCCCCGACAGGGTACGAGCAGTACTTC.

The chain links TRBV2 to TRBJ2-6, with D possibly matching TRBD1 (5 bases). The CDR3 sequence is 16 residues long. In germline, CDR1 is SNHLY, CDR2 FYNNEI. Between the trimmed V and J ends, which lost 5 bases and 0 bases, there was a span of 11 bases. The CDR3 is CASSWIRGSGANVLTF. DNA of the CDR3: TGTGCCAGCAGTTGGATTAGGGGCTCTGGGGCCAACGTCCTGACTTTC.

There are many counts of this clonotype. CDR3 amino acids: CASSPWTSDTGELFF. As DNA, the CDR3 is TGTGCCAGCAGCCCCTGGACTAGCGACACCGGGGAGCTGTTTTTT. This rearrangement joins TRBV5-5 to TRBJ2-2; the match to TRBD2 covers 9 bases. CDR3 length: 15 amino acids. Germline V CDR1 and CDR2: SGHKS, YYEKEE (reference sequence). The junction had 4 bases not matched to a gene; V was cut back by 4 bases and J by 3 bases.